This T cell receptor (beta chain) emerged from a study of OX40 agonist ivuxolimab in advanced cancers. Libraries were prepared by immunoSEQ multiplex PCR; TCRdb keeps only in-frame clonotypes and omits some of them. There are 30,000 to 45,000 clones in the sample; approximately 81% occur only once, and around 13% lies in the top ten. V shed 5 bases and J shed 0 bases, with 7 bases lying between them. The CDR3 covers 14 residues. CDR1 is LNHDA and CDR2 is SQIVND in the germline V gene (reference sequence). No patient had autoimmune disease or received systemic immunosuppression. This chain uses TRBV19 with TRBJ2-2, with no clear D. This TCR was sampled from an adult with an advanced solid tumor such as melanoma, head and neck, liver or kidney cancer. The sample here was CD4+ or CD8+ T cells sorted from blood, taken in a trial of the OX40 agonist ivuxolimab. The CDR3 loop is CASSHRPNTGELFF. In nucleotides, the CDR3 is TGTGCCAGTAGTCACCGGCCGAACACCGGGGAGCTGTTTTTT. Variable domain in full (rest from reference TRBV19 and TRBJ2-2): DGGITQSPKYLFRKEGQNVTLSCEQNLNHDAMYWYRQDPGQGLRLIYYSQIVNDFQKGDIAEGYSVSREKKESFPLTVTSAQKNPTAFYLCASSHRPNTGELFFGEGSRLTVL.